This passage covers 18 T cell receptor beta chains from one sample sequenced in a study of cytomegalovirus exposure and HLA in healthy donors. The PCR was carried out with 60 Vbeta primers and 13 Jbeta primers. The protocol was immunoSEQ multiplex PCR, while the TCRdb copy is restricted to in-frame clones and leaves out a portion. The sample consists of about 180,000 clones, almost 80% of them appearing once. Specimen: PBMCs. The receptors derive from a man in his forties in good health and CMV-seropositive.

As concerns this clone: The junction does not match germline at one end; this may be a read error. This CDR3 is CASSPRRETIYEQHF. CDR3 coding DNA: TGTGCCAGTAGTCCCCGGCGGGAGACGATCTACGAGCAGCACTTC. The chain links TRBV19 to TRBJ2-7; TRBD2 agrees at 7 bases. Germline loops: CDR1 LNHDA, CDR2 SQIVND (reference sequence). The CDR3 extends over 15 amino acids.

The chain recombines TRBV9 with TRBJ2-5, with TRBD2 identical over 7 bases. The CDR3 loop spans 15 amino acids. Germline CDR1 is SGDLS and CDR2 is YYNGEE. V was pared by 4 bases and J by 2 bases, with 8 bases of the junction left unmatched. The CDR3 sequence is CASSTSGMGQETQYF. CDR3 DNA: TGTGCCAGCAGCACGAGCGGGATGGGGCAAGAGACCCAGTACTTC.

The rearrangement uses TRBV30 and TRBJ2-1; maybe TRBD2 (5 bases). The V end lost 0 bases, the J end lost 6 bases, and 6 bases lay between the germline ends. Germline CDR1 is GTSNPN and CDR2 is SVGIG (reference sequence). This CDR3 comprises 12 residues. CDR3 coding DNA: TGTGCCTGGAGTGTCGAGGGCAATGAGCAGTTCTTC. Encoded protein: CAWSVEGNEQFF.

The chain combines TRBV12-1 with TRBJ1-1; the DNA was not used to check the table's D call, TRBD1. TRBV12-1 counts as a pseudogene. The CDR3 has 16 residues. The CDR3 protein is CAAVGTENKLGTEAFF. DNA of the CDR3: TGTGCCGCCGTCGGGACAGAGAACAAGTTGGGCACTGAAGCTTTCTTT.

In DNA, the CDR3 is TGTGCCAGCAGTTTGGGCGGGAGAGGTGGACGGAGCACAGATACGCAGTATTTT. Translation: CASSLGGRGGRSTDTQYF. This chain joins TRBV28 and TRBJ2-3; 7 nucleotides match TRBD2. Germline CDR1 MDHEN, CDR2 SYDVKM. V lost 3 bases to trimming and J lost 0 bases; unmatched junction nucleotides: 12. The CDR3 covers 18 residues. The full variable domain, its missing parts supplied by reference TRBV28 and TRBJ2-3, is DVKVTQSSRYLVKRTGEKVFLECVQDMDHENMFWYRQDPGLGLRLIYFSYDVKMKEKGDIPEGYSVSREKKERFSLILESASTNQTSMYLCASSLGGRGGRSTDTQYFGPGTRLTVL.

J is TRBJ2-1 and V is TRBV11-2, with 13 bases aligning to TRBD2. Looked up from germline, CDR1 is SGHAT and CDR2 is FQNNGV. The CDR3 is made up of 15 amino acids. The V and J ends lost 2 bases and 11 bases, in that order; junction bases with no gene match: 6. CDR3 protein: CASSLSGTSGEQQFF. The CDR3 bases are TGTGCCAGCAGCTTATCCGGGACTAGCGGGGAGCAGCAGTTCTTC.

The chain combines TRBV9 with TRBJ1-1, with 10 bases fitting TRBD1. The CDR3 runs to 18 residues. The germline V gene has CDR1 SGDLS and CDR2 YYNGEE. V trimming: 3 bases; J trimming: 3 bases; junction bases outside the gene matches: 14. The CDR3 loop is CASSAIDRGQARDTEAFF. The DNA for the CDR3 is TGTGCCAGCAGCGCAATAGACAGGGGGCAGGCCCGAGACACTGAAGCTTTCTTT.

The genes are TRBV28 and TRBJ1-5; D unresolved. Germline CDR1 reads MDHEN; CDR2 reads SYDVKM. This CDR3 contains 12 residues. The V end was cut by 6 bases, the J end by 8 bases, with 11 bases between. The CDR3 reads CASSPEVEPQHF. The DNA of the CDR3 is TGTGCCAGCAGCCCTGAGGTGGAGCCCCAGCATTTT.

This clone has only a few counts. The chain carries TRBV9 and TRBJ2-2; 8 bases are a match to TRBD2. V gave up 5 bases and J gave up 3 bases; unmatched junction bases: 6. Germline CDR1 and CDR2: SGDLS and YYNGEE. The CDR3 is 15 amino acids. The CDR3 here is CASSVLAGDTGELFF. The CDR3 DNA reads as TGTGCCAGCAGTGTGCTAGCGGGCGACACCGGGGAGCTGTTTTTT.

The rearrangement links TRBV2 to TRBJ2-1; 12 bases are a match to TRBD2. Germline V lookup: CDR1 SNHLY, CDR2 FYNNEI. The length of the CDR3 is 15 residues. The J segment lost 10 bases and the V segment lost 5 bases, leaving 9 bases of the junction unmatched. The CDR3 sequence: CASSTTSGSLNEQFF. CDR3 sequence (DNA): TGTGCCAGCAGTACGACTAGCGGGAGCTTAAACGAGCAGTTCTTC.

CDR3 sequence: CASSLDVENYNEQFF. The CDR3 nucleotides read TGCGCCAGCAGCTTGGACGTAGAAAACTACAATGAGCAGTTCTTC. The V gene is TRBV5-1, the J gene TRBJ2-1; D is ambiguous. V was clipped by 0 bases and J by 3 bases, with 10 bases between them. CDR3 length: 15 residues. Germline V gene data show CDR1 as SGHRS and CDR2 as YFSETQ. The full variable domain, rest sourced from reference TRBV5-1 and TRBJ2-1, is KAGVTQTPRYLIKTRGQQVTLSCSPISGHRSVSWYQQTPGQGLQFLFEYFSETQRNKGNFPGRFSGRQFSNSRSEMNVSTLELGDSALYLCASSLDVENYNEQFFGPGTRLTVL.

V usage is TRBV7-9 and J usage is TRBJ2-7; 13 bases line up with TRBD2. The germline gives CDR1 SEHNR, CDR2 FQNEAQ (reference sequence). V gave up 5 bases and J gave up 2 bases; unmatched junction bases: 3. This CDR3 is 15 amino acids long. CDR3 loop: CASSATSGRAYEQYF. The DNA for the CDR3 is TGTGCCAGCAGCGCCACTAGCGGGAGGGCCTACGAGCAGTACTTC.

This sequence joins TRBV11-3 and TRBJ2-5; 8 bases line up with TRBD1. The CDR3 runs 15 residues. Germline V CDR1 and CDR2: SGHNT, YENEEA. The ends lost 2 bases at V and 4 bases at J; junction bases unmatched: 6. CDR3 in amino acids: CASSLTGGYRETQYF. CDR3 in DNA: TGTGCCAGCAGCTTAACAGGGGGTTATCGAGAGACCCAGTACTTC.

This chain joins TRBV27 and TRBJ2-5; tentatively, D is TRBD2 (6 bases). CDR3 length: 16 amino acids. With 3 bases removed from V and 0 bases from J, the gap between germline ends came to 14 bases. Germline V gives CDR1 MNHEY, CDR2 SMNVEV (reference sequence). The CDR3 spells CASSFRDSYYQETQYF. Written as DNA, the CDR3 is TGTGCCAGCAGTTTTCGGGACTCATATTACCAAGAGACCCAGTACTTC.

This clone was found once. The rearrangement uses TRBV5-1 and TRBJ1-1, with 7 nucleotides matching TRBD1. This CDR3 comprises 14 residues. Germline trimming cut 4 bases from V and 5 bases from J; bases unmatched to any gene: 8. The V gene's germline CDR1 is SGHRS and CDR2 YFSETQ. CDR3 region: CASSLETGRTEAFF. CDR3 DNA: TGCGCCAGCAGCCTGGAGACAGGGAGGACTGAAGCTTTCTTT.

This chain links TRBV29-1 with TRBJ2-1, with 10 positions matching TRBD2. CDR3 size: 16 residues. Germline CDR1 is SQVTM and CDR2 is ANQGSEA. Unmatched junction bases numbered 15, after V lost 6 bases and J lost 7 bases. The CDR3 sequence: CSVPMFLAGEGNEQFF. The DNA of the CDR3 is TGCAGCGTCCCGATGTTCCTAGCGGGAGAGGGTAATGAGCAGTTCTTC.

This clone appeared a few times. This sequence joins TRBV27 and TRBJ2-7, with D possibly TRBD1 on 6 matching bases. The CDR3 has 14 residues. Germline V gene data show CDR1 as MNHEY and CDR2 as SMNVEV (reference sequence). V shed 3 bases and J shed 0 bases, with 9 bases lying between them. This CDR3 is CASSFDRSSYEQYF. CDR3 nucleotide sequence: TGTGCCAGCAGTTTTGACAGGAGCTCCTACGAGCAGTACTTC.

The chain recombines TRBV28 with TRBJ1-2; TRBD1 matches at 12 bases. J lost 8 bases, V lost 7 bases, and 14 bases had no gene match. The CDR3 is 16 amino acids. Germline V gene sequence: CDR1 MDHEN, CDR2 SYDVKM. DNA for the CDR3: TGTGCCAGCACCCCGGGACAGGGGGCGCGGGGCCTCGGCTACACCTTC. It yields the protein CASTPGQGARGLGYTF.